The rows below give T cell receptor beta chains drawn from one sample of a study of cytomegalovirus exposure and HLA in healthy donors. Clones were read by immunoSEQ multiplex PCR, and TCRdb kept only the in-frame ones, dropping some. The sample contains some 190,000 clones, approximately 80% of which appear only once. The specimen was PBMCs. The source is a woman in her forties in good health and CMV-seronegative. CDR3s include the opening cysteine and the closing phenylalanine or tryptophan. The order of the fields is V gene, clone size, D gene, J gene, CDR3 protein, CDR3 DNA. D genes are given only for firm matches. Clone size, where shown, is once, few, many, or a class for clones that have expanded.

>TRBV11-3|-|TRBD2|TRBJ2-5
CASSSRGTSGQGTQYF
TGTGCCAGCAGCTCGCGGGGGACTAGCGGGCAAGGGACCCAGTACTTC
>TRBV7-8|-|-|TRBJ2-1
CASSAGLRDEQFF
TGTGCCAGCAGCGCGGGCCTCCGGGATGAGCAGTTCTTC
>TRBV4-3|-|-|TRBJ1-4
CASSQDRDLTNEKLFF
TGCGCCAGCAGCCAAGATCGGGATCTAACTAATGAAAAACTGTTTTTT
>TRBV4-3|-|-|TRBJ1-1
CASSQDHGRSEAFF
TGCGCCAGCAGCCAAGATCATGGCAGATCTGAAGCTTTCTTT
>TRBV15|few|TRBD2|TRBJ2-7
CATSRDGGSSYEQYF
TGTGCCACCAGCAGAGATGGCGGGAGCTCCTACGAGCAGTACTTC
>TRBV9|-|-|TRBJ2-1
CASSLQREYSYNEQFF
TGTGCCAGCAGCCTGCAGAGGGAGTACTCCTACAATGAGCAGTTCTTC
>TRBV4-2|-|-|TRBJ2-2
CASSQDRWTGELFF
TGTGCCAGCAGCCAAGACAGATGGACCGGGGAGCTGTTTTTT
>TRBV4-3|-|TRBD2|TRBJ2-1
CASSQDPAGAYNEQFF
TGCGCCAGCAGCCAAGACCCGGCGGGAGCGTACAATGAGCAGTTCTTC
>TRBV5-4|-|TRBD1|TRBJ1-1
CASSLIASTGDIGFF
TGTGCCAGCAGCTTGATCGCGTCGACAGGGGATATAGGTTTCTTT
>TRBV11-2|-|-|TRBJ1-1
CASSLWTVEAFF
TGTGCCAGCAGCTTATGGACAGTTGAAGCTTTCTTT
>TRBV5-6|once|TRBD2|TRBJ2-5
CASSWGLASQETQYF
TGTGCCAGCAGCTGGGGACTAGCGTCACAAGAGACCCAGTACTTC
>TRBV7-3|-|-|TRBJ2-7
CASSPMPDNEQYF
TGTGCCAGCAGCCCCATGCCGGACAACGAGCAGTACTTC
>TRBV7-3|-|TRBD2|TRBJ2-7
CASSLLGLGVGEQYF
TGTGCCAGCAGCCTACTAGGACTAGGCGTGGGTGAGCAGTACTTC
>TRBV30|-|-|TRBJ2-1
CAWSRPDGGRYNEQFF
TGTGCCTGGAGCCGCCCCGACGGAGGACGCTACAATGAGCAGTTCTTC
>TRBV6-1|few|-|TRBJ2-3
CASSKWGLHTDTQYF
TGTGCCAGCAGTAAATGGGGCCTACACACAGATACGCAGTATTTT
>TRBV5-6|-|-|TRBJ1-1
CASTPRLRTMNTEAFF
TGTGCCAGCACCCCCCGTTTACGGACAATGAACACTGAAGCTTTCTTT
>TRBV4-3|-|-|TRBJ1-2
CASSQDGGRGGYTF
TGCGCCAGCAGCCAAGATGGGGGCAGGGGCGGCTACACCTTC
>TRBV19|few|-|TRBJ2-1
CATSTGRVYEQFF
TGTGCCACAAGCACAGGGCGCGTTTATGAGCAGTTCTTC
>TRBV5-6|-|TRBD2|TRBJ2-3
CASSLASGNVADTQYF
TGTGCCAGCAGCTTGGCTAGCGGGAATGTCGCAGATACGCAGTATTTT
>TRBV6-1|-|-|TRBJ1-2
CASSDLSEGRVYGYTF
TGTGCCAGCAGTGACCTATCGGAAGGGAGGGTCTATGGCTACACCTTC
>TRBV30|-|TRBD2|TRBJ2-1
CAWGVAGPVNEQFF
TGTGCCTGGGGGGTAGCGGGTCCCGTCAATGAGCAGTTCTTC
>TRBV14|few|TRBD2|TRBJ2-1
CASSHEPGLAEFF
TGTGCCAGCAGCCACGAGCCGGGACTAGCGGAGTTCTTC
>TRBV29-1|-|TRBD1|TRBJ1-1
CSASTGQGAVGTEAFF
TGCAGCGCCTCTACGGGACAGGGGGCAGTGGGAACTGAAGCTTTCTTT
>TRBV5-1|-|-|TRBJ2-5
CASSSQETQYF
TGCGCCAGCAGCTCGCAAGAGACCCAGTACTTC
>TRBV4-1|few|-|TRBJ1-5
CASSQGVQAQPQHF
TGCGCCAGCAGCCAAGGGGTTCAGGCTCAGCCCCAGCATTTT
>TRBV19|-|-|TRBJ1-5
CASSIPNGQGVVGQHF
TGTGCCAGTAGTATCCCAAACGGGCAGGGCGTGGTGGGCCAGCATTTT
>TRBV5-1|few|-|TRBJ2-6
CASSLEGAGAGANVLTF
TGCGCCAGCAGCTTGGAGGGCGCGGGGGCCGGGGCCAACGTCCTGACTTTC
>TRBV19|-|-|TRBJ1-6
CASSTFNSPLHF
TGTGCCAGTAGTACATTCAATTCACCCCTCCACTTT